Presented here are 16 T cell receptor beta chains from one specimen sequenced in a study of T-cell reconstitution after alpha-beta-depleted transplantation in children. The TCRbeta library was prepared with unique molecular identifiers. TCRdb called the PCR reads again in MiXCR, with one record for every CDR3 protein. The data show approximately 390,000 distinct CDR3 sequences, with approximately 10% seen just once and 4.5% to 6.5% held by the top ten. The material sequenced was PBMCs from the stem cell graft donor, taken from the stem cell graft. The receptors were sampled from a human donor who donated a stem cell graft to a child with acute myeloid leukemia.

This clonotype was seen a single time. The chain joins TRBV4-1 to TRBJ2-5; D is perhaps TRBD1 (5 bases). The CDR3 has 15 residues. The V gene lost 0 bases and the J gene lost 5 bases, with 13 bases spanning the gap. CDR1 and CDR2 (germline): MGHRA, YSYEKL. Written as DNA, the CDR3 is TGCGCCAGCAGCCAAGATCTGGGGTCAGGGGAGACCCAGTACTTC. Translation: CASSQDLGSGETQYF.

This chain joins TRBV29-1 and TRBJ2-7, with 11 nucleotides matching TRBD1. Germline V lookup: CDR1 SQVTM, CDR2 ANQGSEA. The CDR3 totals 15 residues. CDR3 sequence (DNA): TGCAGTTACTCAAAGCCGGGACAGGGGGCCTACGAGCAGTACTTC. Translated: CSYSKPGQGAYEQYF.

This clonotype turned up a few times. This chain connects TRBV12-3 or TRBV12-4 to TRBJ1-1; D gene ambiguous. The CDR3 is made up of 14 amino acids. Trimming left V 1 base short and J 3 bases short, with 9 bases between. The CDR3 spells CASSLGGGYTEAFF. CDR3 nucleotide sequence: TGTGCCAGCAGTTTAGGGGGTGGATACACTGAAGCTTTCTTT.

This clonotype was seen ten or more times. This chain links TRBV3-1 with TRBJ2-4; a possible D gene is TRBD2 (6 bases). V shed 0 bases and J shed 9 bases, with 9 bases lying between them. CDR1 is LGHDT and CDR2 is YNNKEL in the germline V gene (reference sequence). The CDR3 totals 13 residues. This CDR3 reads CASSQDGGGIQYF. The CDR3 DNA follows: TGTGCCAGCAGCCAAGACGGGGGTGGCATTCAGTACTTC.

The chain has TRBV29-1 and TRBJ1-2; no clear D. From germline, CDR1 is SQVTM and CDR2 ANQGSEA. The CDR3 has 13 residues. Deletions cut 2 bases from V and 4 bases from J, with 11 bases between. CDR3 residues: CSVERTDSYGYTF. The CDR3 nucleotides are TGCAGCGTTGAACGAACGGATTCCTATGGCTACACCTTC.

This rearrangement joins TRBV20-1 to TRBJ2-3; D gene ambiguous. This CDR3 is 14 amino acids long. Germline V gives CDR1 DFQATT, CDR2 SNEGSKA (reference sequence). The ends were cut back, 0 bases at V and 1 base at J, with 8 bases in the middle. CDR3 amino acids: CSARDKRRTDTQYF. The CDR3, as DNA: TGCAGTGCTAGAGATAAGCGCCGCACAGATACGCAGTATTTT.

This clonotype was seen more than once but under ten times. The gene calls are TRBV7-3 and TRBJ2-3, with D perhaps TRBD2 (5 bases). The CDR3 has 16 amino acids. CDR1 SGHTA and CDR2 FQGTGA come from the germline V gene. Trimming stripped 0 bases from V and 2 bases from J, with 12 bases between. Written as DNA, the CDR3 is TGTGCCAGCAGCTTAACGTCTCGGGAACCCACAGATACGCAGTATTTT. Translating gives CASSLTSREPTDTQYF.

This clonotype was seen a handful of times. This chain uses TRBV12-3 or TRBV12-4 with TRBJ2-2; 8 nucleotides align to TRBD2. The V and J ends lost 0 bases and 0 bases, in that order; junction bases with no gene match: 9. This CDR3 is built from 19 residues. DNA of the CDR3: TGTGCCAGCAGTTTAGCGCGTGGTAGCGGGGATACGAACACCGGGGAGCTGTTTTTT. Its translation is CASSLARGSGDTNTGELFF.

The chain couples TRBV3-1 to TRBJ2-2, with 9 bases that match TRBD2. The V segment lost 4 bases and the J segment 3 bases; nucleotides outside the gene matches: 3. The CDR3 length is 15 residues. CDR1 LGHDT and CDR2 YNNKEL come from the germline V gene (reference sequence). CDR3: CASSRAGGHTGELFF. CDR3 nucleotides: TGTGCCAGCAGCCGAGCGGGAGGCCACACCGGGGAGCTGTTTTTT.

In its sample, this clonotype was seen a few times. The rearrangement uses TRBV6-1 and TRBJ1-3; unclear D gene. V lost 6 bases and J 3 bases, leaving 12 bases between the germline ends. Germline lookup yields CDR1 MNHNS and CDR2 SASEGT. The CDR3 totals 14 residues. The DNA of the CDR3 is TGTGCCAGCAGGAGAGGGAACCTTGGAAACACCATATATTTT. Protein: CASRRGNLGNTIYF.

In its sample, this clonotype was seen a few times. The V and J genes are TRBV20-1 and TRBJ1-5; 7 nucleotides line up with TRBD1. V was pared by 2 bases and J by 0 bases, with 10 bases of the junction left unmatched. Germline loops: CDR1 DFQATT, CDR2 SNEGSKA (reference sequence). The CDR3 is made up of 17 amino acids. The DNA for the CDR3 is TGCAGTGCTAGACTCTATTCTGGGACAGCTAGCAATCAGCCCCAGCATTTT. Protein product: CSARLYSGTASNQPQHF.

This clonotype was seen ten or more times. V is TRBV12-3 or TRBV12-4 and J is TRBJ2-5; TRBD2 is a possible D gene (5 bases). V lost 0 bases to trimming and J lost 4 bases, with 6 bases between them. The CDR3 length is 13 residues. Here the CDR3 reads CASSLAGVETQYF. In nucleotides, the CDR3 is TGTGCCAGCAGTTTAGCGGGAGTAGAGACCCAGTACTTC.

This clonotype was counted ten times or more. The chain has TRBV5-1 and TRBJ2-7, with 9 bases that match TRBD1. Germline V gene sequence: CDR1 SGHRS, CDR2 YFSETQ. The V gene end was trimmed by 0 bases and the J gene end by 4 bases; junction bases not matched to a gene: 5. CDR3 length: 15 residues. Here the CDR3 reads CASSLVGQGMYEQYF. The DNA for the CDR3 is TGCGCCAGCAGCTTGGTTGGACAGGGGATGTACGAGCAGTACTTC.

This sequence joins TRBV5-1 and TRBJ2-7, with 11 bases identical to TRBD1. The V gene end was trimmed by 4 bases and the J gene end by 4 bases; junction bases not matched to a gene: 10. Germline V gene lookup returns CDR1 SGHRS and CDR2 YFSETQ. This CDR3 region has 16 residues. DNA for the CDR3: TGCGCCAGCAGCCCCCGCCCGGGACAGGGGGGATACGAGCAGTACTTC. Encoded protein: CASSPRPGQGGYEQYF.

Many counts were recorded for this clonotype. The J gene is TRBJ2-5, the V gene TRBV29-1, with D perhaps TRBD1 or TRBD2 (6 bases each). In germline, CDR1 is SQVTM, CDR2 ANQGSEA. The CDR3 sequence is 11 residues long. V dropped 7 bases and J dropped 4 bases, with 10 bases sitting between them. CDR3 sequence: CSAGGRETQYF. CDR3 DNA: TGCAGCGCTGGGGGGCGAGAGACCCAGTACTTC.

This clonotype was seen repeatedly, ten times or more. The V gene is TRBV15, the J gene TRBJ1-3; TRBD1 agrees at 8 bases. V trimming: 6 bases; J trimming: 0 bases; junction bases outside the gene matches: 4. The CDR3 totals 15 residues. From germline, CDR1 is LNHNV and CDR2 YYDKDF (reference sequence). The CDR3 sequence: CATRDRASSGNTIYF. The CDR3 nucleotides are TGTGCCACCAGGGACAGGGCGAGCTCTGGAAACACCATATATTTT.